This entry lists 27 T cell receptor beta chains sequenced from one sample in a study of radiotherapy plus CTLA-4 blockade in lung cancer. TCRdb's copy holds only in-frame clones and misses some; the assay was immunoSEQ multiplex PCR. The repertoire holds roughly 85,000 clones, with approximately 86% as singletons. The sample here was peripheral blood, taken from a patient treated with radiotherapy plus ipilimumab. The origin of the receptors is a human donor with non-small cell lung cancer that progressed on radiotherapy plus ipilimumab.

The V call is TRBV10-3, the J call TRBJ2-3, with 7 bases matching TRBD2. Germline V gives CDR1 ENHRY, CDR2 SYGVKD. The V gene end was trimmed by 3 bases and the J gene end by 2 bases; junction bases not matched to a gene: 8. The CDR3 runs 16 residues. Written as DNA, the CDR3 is TGTGCCATCAGTGACGGTACGGGAGGCACCACAGATACGCAGTATTTT. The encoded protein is CAISDGTGGTTDTQYF.

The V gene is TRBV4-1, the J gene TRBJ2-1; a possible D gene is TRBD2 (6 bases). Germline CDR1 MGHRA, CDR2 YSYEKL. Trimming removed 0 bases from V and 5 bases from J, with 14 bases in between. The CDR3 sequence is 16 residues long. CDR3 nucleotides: TGCGCCAGCAGCCAAGACCCGGGACTTGTCAACAATGAGCAGTTCTTC. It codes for CASSQDPGLVNNEQFF.

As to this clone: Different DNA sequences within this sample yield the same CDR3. The CDR3 here is CASSAQETQYF. CDR3 nucleotide sequence: TGCGCCAGCAGCGCACAAGAGACCCAGTACTTC. The chain uses TRBV5-1 and TRBJ2-5, with D unclear. This CDR3 has 11 amino acids. V was pared by 4 bases and J by 2 bases, with 3 bases between. Germline assignment: CDR1 SGHRS and CDR2 YFSETQ.

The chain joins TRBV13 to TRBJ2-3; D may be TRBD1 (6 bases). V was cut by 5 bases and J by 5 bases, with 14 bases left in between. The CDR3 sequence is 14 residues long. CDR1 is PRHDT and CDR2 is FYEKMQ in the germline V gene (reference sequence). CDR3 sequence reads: CASSPTDRIDTQYF. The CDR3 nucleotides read TGTGCCAGCAGCCCCACCGACAGGATAGATACGCAGTATTTT.

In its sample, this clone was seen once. The CDR3 sequence is CSVEYPPRGEQYF. The CDR3 bases are TGCAGCGTTGAGTACCCCCCTAGGGGAGAGCAGTACTTC. V and J are TRBV29-1 and TRBJ2-7, with a weak D call TRBD1 (5 bases). V lost 3 bases to trimming and J lost 7 bases, with 16 bases between them. The CDR3 runs to 13 residues. Germline V gene lookup returns CDR1 SQVTM and CDR2 ANQGSEA.

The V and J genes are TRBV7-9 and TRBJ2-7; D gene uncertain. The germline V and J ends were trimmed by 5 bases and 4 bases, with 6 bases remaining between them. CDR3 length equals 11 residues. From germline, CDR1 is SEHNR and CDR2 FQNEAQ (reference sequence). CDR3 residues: CASSPVYEQYF. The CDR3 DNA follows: TGTGCCAGCAGCCCCGTGTACGAGCAGTACTTC. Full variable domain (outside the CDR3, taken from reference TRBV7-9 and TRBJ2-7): DTGVSQNPRHKITKRGQNVTFRCDPISEHNRLYWYRQTLGQGPEFLTYFQNEAQLEKSRLLSDRFSAERPKGSFSTLEIQRTEQGDSAMYLCASSPVYEQYFGPGTRLTVT.

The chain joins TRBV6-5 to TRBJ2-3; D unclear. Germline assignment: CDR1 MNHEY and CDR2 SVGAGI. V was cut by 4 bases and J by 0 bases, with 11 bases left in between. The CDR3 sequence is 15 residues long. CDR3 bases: TGTGCCAGCAGTTCCTGGGGATCTAGCACAGATACGCAGTATTTT. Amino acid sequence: CASSSWGSSTDTQYF.

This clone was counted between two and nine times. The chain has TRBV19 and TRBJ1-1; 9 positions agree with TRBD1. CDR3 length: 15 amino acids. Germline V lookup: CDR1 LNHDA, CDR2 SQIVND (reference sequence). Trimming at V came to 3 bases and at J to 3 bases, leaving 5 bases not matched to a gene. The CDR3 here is CASSIIGQGHTEAFF. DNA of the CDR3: TGTGCCAGTAGTATCATAGGACAGGGGCACACTGAAGCTTTCTTT. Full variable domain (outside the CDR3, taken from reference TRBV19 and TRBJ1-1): DGGITQSPKYLFRKEGQNVTLSCEQNLNHDAMYWYRQDPGQGLRLIYYSQIVNDFQKGDIAEGYSVSREKKESFPLTVTSAQKNPTAFYLCASSIIGQGHTEAFFGQGTRLTVV.

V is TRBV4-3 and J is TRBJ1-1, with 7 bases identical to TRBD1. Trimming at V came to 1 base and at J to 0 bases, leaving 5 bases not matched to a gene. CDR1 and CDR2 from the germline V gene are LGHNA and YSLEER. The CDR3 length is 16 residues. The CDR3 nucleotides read TGCGCCAGCAGCCAAGTCCAGGGGGGACTGAACACTGAAGCTTTCTTT. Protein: CASSQVQGGLNTEAFF.

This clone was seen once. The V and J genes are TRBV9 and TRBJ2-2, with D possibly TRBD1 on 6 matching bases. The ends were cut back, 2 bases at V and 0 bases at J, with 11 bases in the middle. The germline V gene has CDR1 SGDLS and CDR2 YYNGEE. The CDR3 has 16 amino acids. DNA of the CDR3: TGTGCCAGCAGCGTGAGACAGGATTCGAACACCGGGGAGCTGTTTTTT. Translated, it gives CASSVRQDSNTGELFF.

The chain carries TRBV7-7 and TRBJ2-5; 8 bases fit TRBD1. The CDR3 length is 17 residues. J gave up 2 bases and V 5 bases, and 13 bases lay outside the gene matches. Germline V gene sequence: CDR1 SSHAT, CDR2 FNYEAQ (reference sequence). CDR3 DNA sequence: TGTGCCAGCAGCCTTACTATTGGACAGGGACTTCAAGAGACCCAGTACTTC. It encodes CASSLTIGQGLQETQYF.

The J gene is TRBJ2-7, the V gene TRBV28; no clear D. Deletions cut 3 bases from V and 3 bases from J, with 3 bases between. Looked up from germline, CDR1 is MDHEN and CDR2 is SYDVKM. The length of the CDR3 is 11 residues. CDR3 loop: CASSLNYEQYF. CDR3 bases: TGTGCCAGCAGTTTGAACTACGAGCAGTACTTC.

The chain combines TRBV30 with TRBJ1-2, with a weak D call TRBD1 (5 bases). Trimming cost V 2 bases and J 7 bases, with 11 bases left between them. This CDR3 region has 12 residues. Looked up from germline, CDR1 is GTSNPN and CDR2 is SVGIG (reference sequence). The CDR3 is CAWSRQSGGYTF. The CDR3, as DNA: TGTGCCTGGAGTAGACAGTCTGGTGGCTACACCTTC.

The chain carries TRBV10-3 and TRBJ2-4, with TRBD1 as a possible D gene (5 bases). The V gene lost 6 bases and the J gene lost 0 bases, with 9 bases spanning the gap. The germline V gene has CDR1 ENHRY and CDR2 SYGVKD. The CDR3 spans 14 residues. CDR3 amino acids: CAISLTGAKNIQYF. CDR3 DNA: TGTGCCATCAGCCTCACAGGAGCCAAAAACATTCAGTACTTC.

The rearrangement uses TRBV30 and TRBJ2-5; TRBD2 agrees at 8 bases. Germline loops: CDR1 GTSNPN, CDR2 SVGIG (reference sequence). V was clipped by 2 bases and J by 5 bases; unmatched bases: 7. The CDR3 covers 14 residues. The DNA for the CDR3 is TGTGCCTGGAGTTCCGGACTAGCAGTGGAGACCCAGTACTTC. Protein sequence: CAWSSGLAVETQYF.

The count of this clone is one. The CDR3 coding sequence is TGCAGTGGTAACAGGGGGTACGAGCAGTACTTC. Its translation: CSGNRGYEQYF. The rearrangement joins TRBV20-1 to TRBJ2-7; TRBD1 agrees at 8 bases. The trim removed 7 bases at V and 4 bases at J, leaving 3 bases unmatched. This CDR3 is built from 11 residues. CDR1 is DFQATT and CDR2 is SNEGSKA in the germline V gene (reference sequence).

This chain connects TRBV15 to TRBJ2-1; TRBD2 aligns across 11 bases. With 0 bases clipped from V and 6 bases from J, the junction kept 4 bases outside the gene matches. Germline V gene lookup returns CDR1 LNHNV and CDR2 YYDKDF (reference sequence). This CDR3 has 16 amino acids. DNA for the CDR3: TGTGCCACCAGCAGAGACCCGGGACTAGCGGTCAATGAGCAGTTCTTC. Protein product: CATSRDPGLAVNEQFF. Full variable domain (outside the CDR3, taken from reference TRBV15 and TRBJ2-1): DAMVIQNPRYQVTQFGKPVTLSCSQTLNHNVMYWYQQKSSQAPKLLFHYYDKDFNNEADTPDNFQSRRPNTSFCFLDIRSPGLGDTAMYLCATSRDPGLAVNEQFFGPGTRLTVL.

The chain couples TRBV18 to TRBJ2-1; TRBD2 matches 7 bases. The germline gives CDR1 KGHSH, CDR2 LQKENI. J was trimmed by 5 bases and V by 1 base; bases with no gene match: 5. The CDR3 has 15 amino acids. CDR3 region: CASSPQRDENNEQFF. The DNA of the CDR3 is TGTGCCAGCTCACCACAGCGGGACGAAAACAATGAGCAGTTCTTC.

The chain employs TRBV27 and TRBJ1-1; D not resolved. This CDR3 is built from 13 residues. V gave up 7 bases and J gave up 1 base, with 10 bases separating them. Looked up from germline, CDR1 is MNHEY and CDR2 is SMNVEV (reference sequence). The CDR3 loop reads CASNRVGNTEAFF. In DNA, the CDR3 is TGTGCCAGCAACCGGGTGGGGAACACTGAAGCTTTCTTT.

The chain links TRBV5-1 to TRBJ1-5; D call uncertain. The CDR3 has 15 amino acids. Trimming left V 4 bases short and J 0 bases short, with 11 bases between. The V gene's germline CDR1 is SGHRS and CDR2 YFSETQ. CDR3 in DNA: TGCGCCAGCAGCCCCTCAGGTTATAGCAATCAGCCCCAGCATTTT. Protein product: CASSPSGYSNQPQHF.

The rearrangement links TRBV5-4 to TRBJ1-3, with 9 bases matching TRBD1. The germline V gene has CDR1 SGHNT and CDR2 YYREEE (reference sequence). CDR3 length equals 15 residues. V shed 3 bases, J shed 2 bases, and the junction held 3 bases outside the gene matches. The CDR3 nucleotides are TGTGCCAGCAGCTGGGGACAGGGTACTGGAAACACCATATATTTT. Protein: CASSWGQGTGNTIYF.

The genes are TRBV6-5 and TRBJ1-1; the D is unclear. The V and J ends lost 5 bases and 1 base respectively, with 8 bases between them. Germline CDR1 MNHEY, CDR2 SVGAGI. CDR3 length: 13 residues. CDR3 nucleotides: TGTGCCAGCAGTGCCGTTGGGAACACTGAAGCTTTCTTT. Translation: CASSAVGNTEAFF.

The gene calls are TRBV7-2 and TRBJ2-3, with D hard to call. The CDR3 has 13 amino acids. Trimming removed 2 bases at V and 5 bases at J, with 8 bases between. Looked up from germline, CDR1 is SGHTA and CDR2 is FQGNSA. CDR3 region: CASSLRAKDTQYF. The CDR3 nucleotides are TGTGCCAGCAGCTTAAGGGCAAAAGATACGCAGTATTTT.

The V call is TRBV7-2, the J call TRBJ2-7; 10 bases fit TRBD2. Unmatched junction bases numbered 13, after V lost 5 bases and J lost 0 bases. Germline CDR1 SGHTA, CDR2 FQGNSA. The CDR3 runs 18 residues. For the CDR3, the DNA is TGTGCCAGCAGCGCTTTTGGAAGCGGGAGGGCCTTCTCCTACGAGCAGTACTTC. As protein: CASSAFGSGRAFSYEQYF.

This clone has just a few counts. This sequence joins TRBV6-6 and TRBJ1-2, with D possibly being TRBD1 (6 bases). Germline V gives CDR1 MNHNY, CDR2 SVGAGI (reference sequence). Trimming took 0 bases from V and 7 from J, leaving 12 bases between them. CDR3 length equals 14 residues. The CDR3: CASSYSRGGRGYTF. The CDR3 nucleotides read TGTGCCAGCAGTTACTCGAGGGGGGGCCGTGGCTACACCTTC.

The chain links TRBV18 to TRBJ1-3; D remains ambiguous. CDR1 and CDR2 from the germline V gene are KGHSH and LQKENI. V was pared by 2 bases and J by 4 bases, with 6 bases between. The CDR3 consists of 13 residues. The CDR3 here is CASSPLKGNTIYF. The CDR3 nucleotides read TGTGCCAGCTCACCATTAAAGGGAAACACCATATATTTT.

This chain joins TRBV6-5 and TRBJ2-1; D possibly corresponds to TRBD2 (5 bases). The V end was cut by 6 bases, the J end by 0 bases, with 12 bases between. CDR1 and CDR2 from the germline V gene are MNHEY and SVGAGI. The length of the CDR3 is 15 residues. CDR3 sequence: CASSSIGSSYNEQFF. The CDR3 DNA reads TGTGCCAGCAGCTCCATTGGGAGCTCCTACAATGAGCAGTTCTTC.